The TCR beta chain under discussion was sequenced for a study of spatial heterogeneity in lung cancer. Background on the study: The authors sequenced available follow-up PBMC samples, taken a median of around two years after resection. Each distinct TCR and UMI combination averaged more than ten appearances in raw reads.

This CDR3 region has 12 residues. With 1 base removed from V and 13 bases from J, the gap between germline ends came to 8 bases. Germline values: CDR1 MGHRA, CDR2 YSYEKL. Time point noted: blood at routine non-recurrence follow-up after resection. Whole RNA from tumor, nontumor lung or frozen PBMC was sequenced unsorted. The table lists this clonotype with many counts. Each molecule of TCR cDNA was tagged with one unique molecular identifier. TCRdb ran MiXCR on the 5' RACE reads and lists one entry per CDR3 protein. The sample holds more than 15,000 distinct CDR3 sequences; less than 12% are singletons and the top ten take 35% to 45%.

The receptor was derived from a female donor with early-stage non-small cell lung cancer. The sequenced sample was PBMCs, obtained at follow-up. V is TRBV4-1 and J is TRBJ1-6; the D is unclear. The CDR3 loop is CASSQGVWPLHF. Written as DNA, the CDR3 is TGCGCCAGCAGCCAAGGGGTCTGGCCCCTCCACTTT.